Below are 14 T cell receptor beta chains sequenced from a single sample in a study of early T cells in non-severe SARS-CoV-2 infection (dated by TCRdb to the early 2020s). The library was generated by 5' RACE. Sequencing was carried out with a NextSeq 500. The public sequencing data were trimmed at Q25 with fastp and processed into clonotypes with MiXCR by TCRdb, which kept only in-frame beta chains. Each CDR3 protein gets just one entry, which takes the most common genes and DNA from the rows behind it. This sample lists tens of thousands of distinct CDR3 sequences; around an eighth were detected once. Of the sample, about 1.3% is held by the ten largest clones. The sample was whole blood. The receptor set was obtained from an adult who was a healthcare worker with PCR-confirmed SARS-CoV-2 infection or an uninfected control (not recorded which).

V usage is TRBV14 and J usage is TRBJ2-5; D is perhaps TRBD2 (5 bases). The CDR3 is made up of 18 amino acids. The germline CDR1 and CDR2 sequences are SGHDN and FVKESK. Trimming removed 0 bases at V and 5 bases at J, with 22 bases between. CDR3 nucleotides: TGTGCCAGCAGCCAAGATGCTCTACCCCAGGCTAGGAGGGAGACCCAGTACTTC. It encodes CASSQDALPQARRETQYF.

This clonotype was found many times. This chain connects TRBV28 to TRBJ2-7, with 10 bases aligning to TRBD1. CDR1 is MDHEN, CDR2 SYDVKM, per germline. J lost 5 bases, V lost 2 bases, and 0 bases had no gene match. The CDR3 contains 13 residues. The CDR3 loop reads CASSLDRGHEQYF. The CDR3 coding sequence is TGTGCCAGCAGTTTAGACAGGGGGCACGAGCAGTACTTC.

There are many counts of this clonotype. The chain employs TRBV5-1 and TRBJ2-1, with 9 positions matching TRBD1. Germline V gene sequence: CDR1 SGHRS, CDR2 YFSETQ. CDR3 length: 18 residues. Germline trimming cut 5 bases from V and 4 bases from J; bases unmatched to any gene: 16. The CDR3 protein is CASSLPGQGALTYNEQFF. CDR3 DNA sequence: TGCGCCAGCAGTCTACCGGGACAGGGCGCGTTGACTTACAATGAGCAGTTCTTC. Full variable domain (rest looked up from reference TRBV5-1 and TRBJ2-1): KAGVTQTPRYLIKTRGQQVTLSCSPISGHRSVSWYQQTPGQGLQFLFEYFSETQRNKGNFPGRFSGRQFSNSRSEMNVSTLELGDSALYLCASSLPGQGALTYNEQFFGPGTRLTVL.

Many counts were recorded for this clonotype. The rearrangement uses TRBV4-2 and TRBJ2-4; D may be TRBD2 (6 bases). The germline gives CDR1 LGHNA, CDR2 YNFKEQ. V dropped 0 bases and J dropped 3 bases, with 12 bases sitting between them. The CDR3 has 16 amino acids. CDR3 amino acids: CASSQDLEGSKNIQYF. As DNA, the CDR3 is TGTGCCAGCAGCCAAGATCTGGAGGGGAGCAAAAACATTCAGTACTTC.

This clonotype was counted at least ten times. One end of the junction fails to match germline, which may point to a read error. V gene TRBV18 combines with J gene TRBJ1-1; D remains ambiguous. The CDR3 has 15 residues. Germline V gene sequence: CDR1 KGHSH, CDR2 LQKENI. The CDR3 DNA reads TGTGCCAGCTCACCCTCCAGTGATAGGAACGCTGAAGCTTTCTTT. It codes for CASSPSSDRNAEAFF.

This clonotype was seen only a few times. The gene calls are TRBV4-3 and TRBJ1-2, with D possibly TRBD1 on 6 matching bases. V was shortened by 5 bases and J by 8 bases, with 21 bases between the two germline ends. The CDR3 has 15 amino acids. In germline, CDR1 is LGHNA, CDR2 YSLEER. The CDR3 DNA is TGCGCCAGCAGCAAACGAGCCAGGGGAGAATACGGCTACACCTTC. The encoded protein is CASSKRARGEYGYTF.

This clonotype was recorded many times. The chain has TRBV7-2 and TRBJ2-1; D remains ambiguous. The ends were cut back, 5 bases at V and 1 base at J, with 12 bases in the middle. The germline CDR1 and CDR2 sequences are SGHTA and FQGNSA. This CDR3 comprises 15 residues. The CDR3 region has the DNA TGTGCCAGCAGCCCCCAAGTAATATCCTACAATGAGCAGTTCTTC. As protein: CASSPQVISYNEQFF.

This clonotype was seen a few times. The chain links TRBV29-1 to TRBJ2-7; no definite D call. Trimming took off 0 bases at V and 4 bases at J, with 4 bases between the two ends. This CDR3 is built from 11 residues. CDR1 and CDR2 from the germline V gene are SQVTM and ANQGSEA. The CDR3 spells CSVEEGYEQYF. The CDR3 region has the DNA TGCAGCGTTGAAGAAGGGTACGAGCAGTACTTC.

This clonotype has at least ten counts. The CDR3 nucleotides read TGCAGCGCTGCCGGGACAGGGGGTGAATATGAGCAGTTCTTC. Amino acids: CSAAGTGGEYEQFF. The J gene is TRBJ2-1, the V gene TRBV29-1, with 11 bases matching TRBD1. Per the germline V gene, CDR1 is SQVTM and CDR2 is ANQGSEA. The CDR3 is made up of 14 amino acids. Trimming cost V 7 bases and J 8 bases; bases outside gene matches: 10.

This chain links TRBV20-1 with TRBJ2-1; 10 positions agree with TRBD2. The CDR3 contains 15 residues. Germline V gene sequence: CDR1 DFQATT, CDR2 SNEGSKA (reference sequence). Unmatched junction bases numbered 11, after V lost 1 base and J lost 11 bases. The chain's CDR3 is CSARGFSSGRLQQFF. In nucleotides, the CDR3 is TGCAGTGCTAGAGGTTTCTCTAGCGGGAGACTTCAGCAGTTCTTC.

This clonotype was seen at least ten times. This chain uses TRBV9 with TRBJ2-1; TRBD1 or TRBD2 may be the D gene (5 bases each). CDR1 and CDR2 from the germline V gene are SGDLS and YYNGEE. Trimming removed 4 bases from V and 7 bases from J, with 15 bases in between. CDR3 size: 14 residues. The CDR3 loop reads CASSLGDVTNEQFF. CDR3 coding DNA: TGTGCCAGCAGCTTAGGGGACGTTACGAATGAGCAGTTCTTC. Looking up the rest from reference TRBV9 and TRBJ2-1 gives the full variable domain: DSGVTQTPKHLITATGQRVTLRCSPRSGDLSVYWYQQSLDQGLQFLIQYYNGEERAKGNILERFSAQQFPDLHSELNLSSLELGDSALYFCASSLGDVTNEQFFGPGTRLTVL.

This clonotype was seen at least ten times. The chain uses TRBV14 and TRBJ2-2, with D perhaps assigned TRBD1 or TRBD2 (5 bases each). The CDR3 consists of 15 residues. V was trimmed by 5 bases and J by 2 bases, leaving 12 bases between them. In germline, CDR1 is SGHDN, CDR2 FVKESK. In DNA form, the CDR3 reads TGTGCCAGCAGCGCGCTGGGACCTAACACCGGGGAGCTGTTTTTT. The encoded protein is CASSALGPNTGELFF.

This clonotype was found many times. The V gene is TRBV2, the J gene TRBJ1-1; TRBD1 matches 7 bases. CDR3 length: 14 amino acids. Germline CDR1 SNHLY, CDR2 FYNNEI. The V segment lost 6 bases and the J segment 2 bases; nucleotides outside the gene matches: 6. The CDR3 sequence is CASRTGFSNTEAFF. DNA of the CDR3: TGTGCCAGCAGGACAGGGTTTTCAAACACTGAAGCTTTCTTT.

The table lists this clonotype with many counts. This chain links TRBV28 with TRBJ2-1; D not resolved. V was shortened by 9 bases and J by 9 bases, with 6 bases between the two germline ends. Germline V gives CDR1 MDHEN, CDR2 SYDVKM. The CDR3 loop spans 9 amino acids. CDR3 bases: TGTGCCAGTTCCCTTGAGCAGTTCTTC. Protein: CASSLEQFF.